The 17 T cell receptor beta chains below were found in one sample sequenced in a study of OX40 agonist ivuxolimab in advanced cancers. Libraries were prepared by immunoSEQ multiplex PCR; TCRdb keeps only in-frame clonotypes and omits some of them. Here the sample spans around 75,000 clones, 89% being singletons. Sequencing used CD4+ or CD8+ T cells sorted from blood, obtained in a trial of the OX40 agonist ivuxolimab. The receptors shown here come from an adult with an advanced solid tumor such as melanoma, head and neck, liver or kidney cancer.

Only one count was recorded for this clone. The chain employs TRBV7-6 and TRBJ1-3; D remains ambiguous. This CDR3 is 15 amino acids long. V was shortened by 5 bases and J by 2 bases, with 13 bases between the two germline ends. Per the germline V gene, CDR1 is SGHVS and CDR2 is FNYEAQ. CDR3 in DNA: TGTGCCAGCAGCCCCGTGAGTACAGCTGGAAACACCATATATTTT. This translates into CASSPVSTAGNTIYF.

This sequence joins TRBV28 and TRBJ2-7; no firm D call. The V end was cut by 8 bases, the J end by 3 bases, with 11 bases between. The CDR3 covers 12 residues. The germline CDR1 and CDR2 sequences are MDHEN and SYDVKM. Here the CDR3 DNA reads TGTGCCAGCCAAGGTCGAAACTACGAGCAGTACTTC. Translated, it gives CASQGRNYEQYF.

The chain links TRBV6-6 to TRBJ2-5, with D perhaps TRBD1 (6 bases). The CDR3 runs to 14 residues. Trimming stripped 0 bases from V and 5 bases from J, with 10 bases between. Germline V gene lookup returns CDR1 MNHNY and CDR2 SVGAGI (reference sequence). CDR3 bases: TGTGCCAGCAGTTACTCGCAGGGGTTGGAGACCCAGTACTTC. It yields the protein CASSYSQGLETQYF.

This clone was found once. The chain is built from TRBV7-8 and TRBJ2-3; D possibly corresponds to TRBD2 (6 bases). This CDR3 contains 17 residues. V lost 2 bases to trimming and J lost 4 bases, with 19 bases between them. In germline, CDR1 is SGHVS, CDR2 FQNEAQ. The CDR3 nucleotides read TGTGCCAGCAGCTTACTCGTCGTGGGACTGGGCGCAGATACGCAGTATTTT. It specifies CASSLLVVGLGADTQYF.

This clone was seen only a few times. The chain links TRBV28 to TRBJ1-1, with 8 bases aligning to TRBD1. In germline, CDR1 is MDHEN, CDR2 SYDVKM. The CDR3 length is 11 residues. J gave up 8 bases and V 4 bases, and 0 bases lay outside the gene matches. The CDR3 spells CASSWDREAFF. Written as DNA, the CDR3 is TGTGCCAGCAGTTGGGACAGGGAAGCTTTCTTT.

The chain joins TRBV15 to TRBJ1-6; D gene uncertain. V lost 6 bases to trimming and J lost 7 bases, with 10 bases between them. CDR1 LNHNV and CDR2 YYDKDF come from the germline V gene (reference sequence). The CDR3 is made up of 13 amino acids. DNA for the CDR3: TGTGCCACCAGATCCTTCTGGAATTCACCCCTCCACTTT. Protein product: CATRSFWNSPLHF.

This clone showed up just a few times. Other DNA variants within this sample encode the same CDR3. This chain uses TRBV18 with TRBJ2-5; no clear D. The CDR3 covers 11 residues. From germline, CDR1 is KGHSH and CDR2 LQKENI. The ends were cut back, 3 bases at V and 5 bases at J, with 4 bases in the middle. The CDR3 is CASSPGETQYF. The CDR3 DNA sequence: TGTGCCAGCTCACCGGGGGAGACCCAGTACTTC.

This clone has more than one count but fewer than ten. The chain recombines TRBV19 with TRBJ1-1; the D gene is possibly TRBD1 (6 bases). The CDR3 is 15 residues long. V was trimmed by 7 bases and J by 0 bases, leaving 15 bases between them. Germline CDR1 LNHDA, CDR2 SQIVND (reference sequence). CDR3: CASTPGGGVNTEAFF. The CDR3 bases are TGTGCCAGTACCCCCGGGGGCGGCGTGAACACTGAAGCTTTCTTT.

The chain uses TRBV2 and TRBJ2-5; D unresolved. The V and J ends lost 5 bases and 5 bases respectively, with 12 bases between them. Germline loops: CDR1 SNHLY, CDR2 FYNNEI. The CDR3 loop spans 13 amino acids. The CDR3 nucleotides read TGTGCCAGCAGTAGAGATATGGGGGAGACCCAGTACTTC. This translates into CASSRDMGETQYF.

The rearrangement links TRBV15 to TRBJ1-5; tentatively, D is TRBD1 (6 bases). CDR3 length equals 15 residues. Trimming left V 1 base short and J 7 bases short, with 14 bases between. CDR1 is LNHNV and CDR2 is YYDKDF in the germline V gene (reference sequence). The CDR3 DNA sequence: TGTGCCACCAGCAGAGGGGCAGGGGAACAACAGCCCCAGCATTTT. Residues: CATSRGAGEQQPQHF. Looking up the rest from reference TRBV15 and TRBJ1-5 gives the full variable domain: DAMVIQNPRYQVTQFGKPVTLSCSQTLNHNVMYWYQQKSSQAPKLLFHYYDKDFNNEADTPDNFQSRRPNTSFCFLDIRSPGLGDTAMYLCATSRGAGEQQPQHFGDGTRLSIL.

The chain carries TRBV11-1 and TRBJ1-2; D possibly corresponds to TRBD1 (6 bases). Looked up from germline, CDR1 is SGHAT and CDR2 is FQDESV (reference sequence). V lost 5 bases, J lost 4 bases, and 11 bases lay in between. This CDR3 has 13 residues. In DNA form, the CDR3 reads TGTGCCAGCAGCCCAGGACAGACCTATGGCTACACCTTC. Translation: CASSPGQTYGYTF.

This chain joins TRBV19 and TRBJ2-3; perhaps TRBD1 as D (6 bases). This CDR3 contains 13 residues. Germline CDR1 LNHDA, CDR2 SQIVND (reference sequence). V shed 6 bases and J shed 1 base, with 8 bases lying between them. The CDR3 spells CASRDSRTDTQYF. As DNA, the CDR3 is TGTGCCAGTAGGGACAGTCGCACAGATACGCAGTATTTT.

The gene calls are TRBV5-1 and TRBJ1-3; the D is unclear. Per the germline V gene, CDR1 is SGHRS and CDR2 is YFSETQ. The CDR3 runs to 13 residues. V shed 4 bases and J shed 0 bases, with 5 bases lying between them. The chain's CDR3 is CASSHLSGNTIYF. In DNA form, the CDR3 reads TGCGCCAGCAGCCACCTCTCTGGAAACACCATATATTTT.

The V gene is TRBV5-1, the J gene TRBJ1-2, with 7 bases that match TRBD1. The ends lost 0 bases at V and 0 bases at J; junction bases unmatched: 2. Per germline, CDR1 SGHRS and CDR2 YFSETQ. The CDR3 totals 15 residues. DNA of the CDR3: TGCGCCAGCAGCTTGGAGGGACAGCCTAACTATGGCTACACCTTC. Translating it yields CASSLEGQPNYGYTF.

V and J are TRBV20-1 and TRBJ1-5; D unclear. Trimming cost V 5 bases and J 4 bases, with 6 bases left between them. Germline V gene lookup returns CDR1 DFQATT and CDR2 SNEGSKA (reference sequence). The CDR3 sequence is 11 residues long. The CDR3 loop is CSAVGNQPQHF. The CDR3 nucleotides read TGCAGTGCTGTAGGGAATCAGCCCCAGCATTTT.

The V call is TRBV2, the J call TRBJ2-5; 11 positions agree with TRBD1. V shed 4 bases and J 5 bases; nucleotides not matched to a gene: 6. This CDR3 region has 15 residues. Germline values: CDR1 SNHLY, CDR2 FYNNEI. This chain's CDR3 is CASSGTGGLWETQYF. Here the CDR3 DNA reads TGTGCCAGCAGTGGGACAGGGGGCCTCTGGGAGACCCAGTACTTC. The complete variable domain, with remaining parts taken from reference TRBV2 and TRBJ2-5, reads EPEVTQTPSHQVTQMGQEVILRCVPISNHLYFYWYRQILGQKVEFLVSFYNNEISEKSEIFDDQFSVERPDGSNFTLKIRSTKLEDSAMYFCASSGTGGLWETQYFGPGTRLLVL.

The J gene is TRBJ1-6, the V gene TRBV2, with 7 bases fitting TRBD1. This CDR3 has 15 amino acids. Germline-derived CDR1 and CDR2 are SNHLY and FYNNEI. V gave up 4 bases and J gave up 6 bases; unmatched junction bases: 6. The CDR3, as DNA: TGTGCCAGCAGTGGGGACAGCCCCATTAATTCACCCCTCCACTTT. Its protein is CASSGDSPINSPLHF.